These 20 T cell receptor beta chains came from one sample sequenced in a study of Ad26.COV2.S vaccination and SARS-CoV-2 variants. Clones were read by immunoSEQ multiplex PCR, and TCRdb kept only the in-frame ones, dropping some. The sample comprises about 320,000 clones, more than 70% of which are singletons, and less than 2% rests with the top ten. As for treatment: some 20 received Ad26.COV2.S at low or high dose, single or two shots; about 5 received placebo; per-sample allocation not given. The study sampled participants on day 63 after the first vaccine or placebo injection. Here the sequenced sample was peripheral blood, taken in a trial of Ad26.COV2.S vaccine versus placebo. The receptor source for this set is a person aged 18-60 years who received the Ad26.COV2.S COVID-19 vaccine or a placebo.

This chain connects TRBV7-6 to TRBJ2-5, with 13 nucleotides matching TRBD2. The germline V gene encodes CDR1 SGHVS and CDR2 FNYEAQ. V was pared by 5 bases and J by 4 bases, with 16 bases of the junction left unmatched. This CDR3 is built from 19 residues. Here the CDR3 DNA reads TGTGCCAGCAGCCCCGTTCCCCGGACTAGCGGGGGTGCTCGAGAGACCCAGTACTTC. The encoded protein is CASSPVPRTSGGARETQYF. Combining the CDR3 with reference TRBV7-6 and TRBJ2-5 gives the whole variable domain GAGVSQSPRYKVTKRGQDVALRCDPISGHVSLYWYRQALGQGPEFLTYFNYEAQQDKSGLPNDRFSAERPEGSISTLTIQRTEQRDSAMYRCASSPVPRTSGGARETQYFGPGTRLLVL.

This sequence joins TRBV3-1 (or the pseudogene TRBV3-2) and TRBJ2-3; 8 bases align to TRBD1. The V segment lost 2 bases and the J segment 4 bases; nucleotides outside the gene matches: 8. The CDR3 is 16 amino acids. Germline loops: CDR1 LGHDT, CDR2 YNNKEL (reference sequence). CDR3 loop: CASSQKTGVGADTQYF. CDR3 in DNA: TGTGCCAGCAGCCAAAAGACAGGGGTTGGCGCAGATACGCAGTATTTT.

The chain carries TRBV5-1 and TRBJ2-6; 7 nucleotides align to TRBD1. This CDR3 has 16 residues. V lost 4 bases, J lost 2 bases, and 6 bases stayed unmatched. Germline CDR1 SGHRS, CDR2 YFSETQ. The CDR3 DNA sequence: TGCGCCAGCAGCAAAAGTACAGGGGCTGGGGCCAACGTCCTGACTTTC. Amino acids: CASSKSTGAGANVLTF.

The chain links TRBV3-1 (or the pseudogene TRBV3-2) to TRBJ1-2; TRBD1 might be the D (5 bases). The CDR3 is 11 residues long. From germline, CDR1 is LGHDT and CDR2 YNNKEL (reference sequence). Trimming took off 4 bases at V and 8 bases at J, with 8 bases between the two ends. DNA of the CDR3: TGTGCCAGCAGCCCAGGGCTCGGCTACACCTTC. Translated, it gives CASSPGLGYTF.

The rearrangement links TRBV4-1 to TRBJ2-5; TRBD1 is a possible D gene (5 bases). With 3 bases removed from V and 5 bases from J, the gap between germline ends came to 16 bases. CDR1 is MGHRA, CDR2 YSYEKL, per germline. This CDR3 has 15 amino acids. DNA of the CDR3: TGCGCCAGCAGCCACGCTCCAGGGATTTGGGAGACCCAGTACTTC. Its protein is CASSHAPGIWETQYF.

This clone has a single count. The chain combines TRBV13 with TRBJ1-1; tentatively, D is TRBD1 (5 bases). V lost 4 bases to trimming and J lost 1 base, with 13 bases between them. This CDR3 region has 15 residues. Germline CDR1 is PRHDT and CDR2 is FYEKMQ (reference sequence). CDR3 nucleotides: TGTGCCAGCAGCTACGACAGACACGAGAACACTGAAGCTTTCTTT. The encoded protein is CASSYDRHENTEAFF.

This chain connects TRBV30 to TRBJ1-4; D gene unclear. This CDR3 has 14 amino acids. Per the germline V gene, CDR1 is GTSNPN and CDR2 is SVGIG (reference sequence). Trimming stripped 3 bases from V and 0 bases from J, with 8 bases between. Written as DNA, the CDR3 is TGTGCCTGGAGAAGACCGGCAACTAATGAAAAACTGTTTTTT. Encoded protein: CAWRRPATNEKLFF.

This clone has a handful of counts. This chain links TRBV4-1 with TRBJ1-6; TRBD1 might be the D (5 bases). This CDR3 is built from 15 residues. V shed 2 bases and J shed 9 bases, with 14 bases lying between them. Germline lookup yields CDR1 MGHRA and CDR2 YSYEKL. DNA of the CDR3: TGCGCCAGCAGCCAAATCCGGGACGGTAGTTCACCCCTCCACTTT. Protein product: CASSQIRDGSSPLHF.

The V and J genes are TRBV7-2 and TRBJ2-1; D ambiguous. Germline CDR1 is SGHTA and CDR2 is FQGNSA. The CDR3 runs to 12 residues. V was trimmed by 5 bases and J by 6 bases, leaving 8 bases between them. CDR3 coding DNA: TGTGCCAGCAGCCGTAGAAGCAATGAGCAGTTCTTC. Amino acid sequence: CASSRRSNEQFF. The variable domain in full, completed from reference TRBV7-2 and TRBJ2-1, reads GAGVSQSPSNKVTEKGKDVELRCDPISGHTALYWYRQSLGQGLEFLIYFQGNSAPDKSGLPSDRFSAERTGGSVSTLTIQRTQQEDSAVYLCASSRRSNEQFFGPGTRLTVL.

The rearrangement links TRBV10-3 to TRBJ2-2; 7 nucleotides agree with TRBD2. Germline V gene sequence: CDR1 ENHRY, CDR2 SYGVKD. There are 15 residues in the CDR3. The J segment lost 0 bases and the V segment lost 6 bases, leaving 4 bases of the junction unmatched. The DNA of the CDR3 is TGTGCCATCAGAGGGCGGGAGTCGAACACCGGGGAGCTGTTTTTT. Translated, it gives CAIRGRESNTGELFF.

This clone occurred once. CDR3: CAWSQEYNEQFF. Here the CDR3 DNA reads TGTGCCTGGAGCCAAGAGTACAATGAGCAGTTCTTC. The chain links TRBV30 to TRBJ2-1; D is unclear. CDR3 length: 12 amino acids. The germline CDR1 and CDR2 sequences are GTSNPN and SVGIG (reference sequence). The V end was cut by 3 bases, the J end by 4 bases, with 7 bases between.

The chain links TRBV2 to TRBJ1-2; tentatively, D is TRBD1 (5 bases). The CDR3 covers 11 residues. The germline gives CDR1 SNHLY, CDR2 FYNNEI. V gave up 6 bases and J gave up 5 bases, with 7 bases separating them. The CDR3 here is CASRGGYGYTF. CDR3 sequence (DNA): TGTGCCAGCAGGGGGGGTTATGGCTACACCTTC.

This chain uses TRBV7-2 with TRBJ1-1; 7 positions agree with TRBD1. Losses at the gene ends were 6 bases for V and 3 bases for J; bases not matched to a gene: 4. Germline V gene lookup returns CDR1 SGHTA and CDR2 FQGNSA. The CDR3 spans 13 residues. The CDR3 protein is CASRKQGYTEAFF. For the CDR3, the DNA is TGTGCCAGCAGGAAACAGGGGTACACTGAAGCTTTCTTT.

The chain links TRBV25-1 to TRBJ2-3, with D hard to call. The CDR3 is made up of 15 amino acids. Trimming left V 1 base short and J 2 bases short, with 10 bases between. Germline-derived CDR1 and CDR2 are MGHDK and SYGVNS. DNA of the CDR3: TGTGCCAGCAGTGAATTGGGCGGCCCCACAGATACGCAGTATTTT. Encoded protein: CASSELGGPTDTQYF.

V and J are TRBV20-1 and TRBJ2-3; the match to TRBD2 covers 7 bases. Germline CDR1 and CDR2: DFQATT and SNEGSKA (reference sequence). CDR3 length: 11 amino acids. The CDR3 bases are TGCAGCCTAGCGGACACAGATACGCAGTATTTT. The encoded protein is CSLADTDTQYF.

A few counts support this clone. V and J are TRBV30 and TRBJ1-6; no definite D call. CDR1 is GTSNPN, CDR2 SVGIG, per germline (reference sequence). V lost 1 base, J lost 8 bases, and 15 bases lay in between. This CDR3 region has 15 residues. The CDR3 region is CAWSAAGFPDSPLHF. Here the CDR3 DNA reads TGTGCCTGGAGTGCTGCAGGCTTTCCGGATTCACCCCTCCACTTT.

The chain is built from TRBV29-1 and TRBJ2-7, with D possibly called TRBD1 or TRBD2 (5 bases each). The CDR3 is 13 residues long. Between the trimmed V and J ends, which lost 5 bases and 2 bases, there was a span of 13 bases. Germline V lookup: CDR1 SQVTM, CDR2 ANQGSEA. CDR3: CSVLRGPPYEQYF. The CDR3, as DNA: TGCAGCGTTCTTCGGGGACCCCCCTACGAGCAGTACTTC.

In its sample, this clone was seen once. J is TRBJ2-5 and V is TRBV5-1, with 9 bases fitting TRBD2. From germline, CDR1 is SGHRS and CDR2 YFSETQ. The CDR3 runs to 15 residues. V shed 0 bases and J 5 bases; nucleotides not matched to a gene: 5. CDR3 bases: TGCGCCAGCAGCTTGGAGCGGGGGGCCTGGGAGACCCAGTACTTC. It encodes CASSLERGAWETQYF.

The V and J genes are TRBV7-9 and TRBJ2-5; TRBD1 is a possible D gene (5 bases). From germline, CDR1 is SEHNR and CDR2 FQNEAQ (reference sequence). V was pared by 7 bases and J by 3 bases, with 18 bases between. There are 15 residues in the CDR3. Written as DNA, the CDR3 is TGTGCCAGCACCCCCATCATAGGGGCGGAAGAGACCCAGTACTTC. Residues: CASTPIIGAEETQYF.

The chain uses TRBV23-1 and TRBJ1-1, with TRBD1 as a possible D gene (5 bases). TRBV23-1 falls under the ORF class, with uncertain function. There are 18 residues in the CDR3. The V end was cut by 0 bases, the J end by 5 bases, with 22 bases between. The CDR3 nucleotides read TGCGCCAGCAGTCAATCGGGTTCTAGCGGGGGAGAGTATACTGAAGCTTTCTTT. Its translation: CASSQSGSSGGEYTEAFF.